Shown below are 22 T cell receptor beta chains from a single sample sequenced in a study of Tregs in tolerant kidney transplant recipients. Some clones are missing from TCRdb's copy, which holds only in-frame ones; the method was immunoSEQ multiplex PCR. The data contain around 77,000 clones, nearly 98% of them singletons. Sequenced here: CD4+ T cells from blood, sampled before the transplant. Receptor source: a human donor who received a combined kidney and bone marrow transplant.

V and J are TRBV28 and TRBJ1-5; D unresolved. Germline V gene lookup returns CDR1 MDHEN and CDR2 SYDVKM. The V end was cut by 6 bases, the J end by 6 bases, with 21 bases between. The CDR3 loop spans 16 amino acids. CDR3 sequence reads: CASSDPRAGWSQPQHF. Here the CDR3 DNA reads TGTGCCAGCAGCGACCCCCGCGCGGGGTGGAGTCAGCCCCAGCATTTT.

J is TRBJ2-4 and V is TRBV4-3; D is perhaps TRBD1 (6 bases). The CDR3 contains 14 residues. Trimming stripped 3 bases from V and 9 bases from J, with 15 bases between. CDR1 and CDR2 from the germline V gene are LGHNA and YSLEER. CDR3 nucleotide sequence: TGCGCCAGCAGCCAGGAAGCAACAGGGACCATTCAGTACTTC. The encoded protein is CASSQEATGTIQYF.

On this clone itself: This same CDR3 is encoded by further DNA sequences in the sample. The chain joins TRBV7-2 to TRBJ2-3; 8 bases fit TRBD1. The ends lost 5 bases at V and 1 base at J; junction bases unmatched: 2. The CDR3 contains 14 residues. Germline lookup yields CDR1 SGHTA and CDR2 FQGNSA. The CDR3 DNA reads TGTGCCAGCAGCCTGGACAGGGGCACAGATACGCAGTATTTT. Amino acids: CASSLDRGTDTQYF.

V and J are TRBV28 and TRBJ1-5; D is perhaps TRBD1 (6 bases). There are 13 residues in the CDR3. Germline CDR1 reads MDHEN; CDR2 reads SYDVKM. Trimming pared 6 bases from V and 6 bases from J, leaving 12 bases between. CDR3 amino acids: CASRRGAGQPQHF. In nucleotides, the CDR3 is TGTGCCAGCAGGCGGGGGGCAGGTCAGCCCCAGCATTTT.

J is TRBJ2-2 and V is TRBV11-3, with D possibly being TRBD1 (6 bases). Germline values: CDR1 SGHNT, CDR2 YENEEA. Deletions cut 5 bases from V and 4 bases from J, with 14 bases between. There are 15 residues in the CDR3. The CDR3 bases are TGTGCCAGCAGCCATACTACAGGGAGCACCGGGGAGCTGTTTTTT. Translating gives CASSHTTGSTGELFF. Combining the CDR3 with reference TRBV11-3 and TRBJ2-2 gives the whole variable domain EAGVVQSPRYKIIEKKQPVAFWCNPISGHNTLYWYLQNLGQGPELLIRYENEEAVDDSQLPKDRFSAERLKGVDSTLKIQPAELGDSAVYLCASSHTTGSTGELFFGEGSRLTVL.

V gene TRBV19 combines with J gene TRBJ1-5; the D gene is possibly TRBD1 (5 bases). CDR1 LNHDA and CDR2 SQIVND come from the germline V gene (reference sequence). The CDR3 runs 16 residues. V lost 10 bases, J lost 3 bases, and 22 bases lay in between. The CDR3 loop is CAIKVGGSRYNQPQHF. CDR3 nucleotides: TGTGCCATCAAGGTGGGGGGGAGTAGGTACAATCAGCCCCAGCATTTT.

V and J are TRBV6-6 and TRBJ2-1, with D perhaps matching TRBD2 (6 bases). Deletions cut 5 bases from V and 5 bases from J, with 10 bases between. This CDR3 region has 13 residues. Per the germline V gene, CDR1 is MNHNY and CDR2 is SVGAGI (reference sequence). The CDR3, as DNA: TGTGCCAGCAGTCCCGGGAGCAACAATGAGCAGTTCTTC. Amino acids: CASSPGSNNEQFF.

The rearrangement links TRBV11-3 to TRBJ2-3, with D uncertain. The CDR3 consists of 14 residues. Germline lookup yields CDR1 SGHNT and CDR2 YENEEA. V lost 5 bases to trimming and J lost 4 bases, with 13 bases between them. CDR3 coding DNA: TGTGCCAGCAGCCTCCATTATGAGGCAGATACGCAGTATTTT. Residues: CASSLHYEADTQYF.

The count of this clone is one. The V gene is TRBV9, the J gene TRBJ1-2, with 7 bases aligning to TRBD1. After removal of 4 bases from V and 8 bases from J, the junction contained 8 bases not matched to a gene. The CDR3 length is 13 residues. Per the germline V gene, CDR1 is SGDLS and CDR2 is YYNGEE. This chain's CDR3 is CASSQGQYGGYTF. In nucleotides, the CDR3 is TGTGCCAGCAGCCAGGGACAGTACGGCGGCTACACCTTC.

The CDR3 DNA is TGTGCCAGCAGCTCAGGAGAAAAACTGTTTTTT. This codes for CASSSGEKLFF. The chain uses TRBV7-9 and TRBJ1-4; no reliable D call. CDR3 size: 11 residues. Looked up from germline, CDR1 is SEHNR and CDR2 is FQNEAQ (reference sequence). The V end lost 4 bases, the J end lost 8 bases, and 5 bases lay between the germline ends.

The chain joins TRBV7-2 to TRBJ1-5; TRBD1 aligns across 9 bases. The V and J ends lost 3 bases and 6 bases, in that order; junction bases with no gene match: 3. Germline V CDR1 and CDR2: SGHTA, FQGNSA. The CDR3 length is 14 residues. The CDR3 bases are TGTGCCAGCAGCTTCGGACAGGGGAGTCAGCCCCAGCATTTT. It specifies CASSFGQGSQPQHF.

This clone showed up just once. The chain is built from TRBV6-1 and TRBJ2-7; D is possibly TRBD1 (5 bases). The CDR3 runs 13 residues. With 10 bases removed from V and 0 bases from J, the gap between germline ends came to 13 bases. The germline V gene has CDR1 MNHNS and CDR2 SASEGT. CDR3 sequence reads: CAIQTGLSYEQYF. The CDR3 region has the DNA TGTGCCATCCAAACAGGCCTCTCCTACGAGCAGTACTTC.

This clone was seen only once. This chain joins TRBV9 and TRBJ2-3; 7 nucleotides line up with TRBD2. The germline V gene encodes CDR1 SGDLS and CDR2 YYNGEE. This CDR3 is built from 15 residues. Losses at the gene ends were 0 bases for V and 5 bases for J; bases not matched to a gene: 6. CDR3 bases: TGTGCCAGCAGCGTAGGTGGGGGGGTTGGAGATACGCAGTATTTT. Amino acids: CASSVGGGVGDTQYF.

The CDR3, as DNA: TGTGCCAGCAGTGAAGCTGGGACTAGCGGCTACGAGCAGTACTTC. Protein sequence: CASSEAGTSGYEQYF. J is TRBJ2-7 and V is TRBV6-1; 11 positions agree with TRBD2. The trim removed 0 bases at V and 3 bases at J, leaving 1 base unmatched. Germline V lookup: CDR1 MNHNS, CDR2 SASEGT. The CDR3 consists of 15 residues.

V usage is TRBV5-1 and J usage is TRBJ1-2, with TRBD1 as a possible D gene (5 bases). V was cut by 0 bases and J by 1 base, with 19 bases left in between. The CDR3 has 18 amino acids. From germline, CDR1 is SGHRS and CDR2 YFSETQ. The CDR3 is CASSLAVGRVPNNYGYTF. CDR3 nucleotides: TGCGCCAGCAGCTTGGCGGTGGGCAGGGTACCCAATAACTATGGCTACACCTTC.

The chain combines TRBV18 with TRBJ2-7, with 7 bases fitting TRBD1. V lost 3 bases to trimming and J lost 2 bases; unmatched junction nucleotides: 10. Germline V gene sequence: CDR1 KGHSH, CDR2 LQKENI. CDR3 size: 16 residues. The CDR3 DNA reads TGTGCCAGCTCACCGTCGATACAGGGGCCGGCCTACGAGCAGTACTTC. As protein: CASSPSIQGPAYEQYF.

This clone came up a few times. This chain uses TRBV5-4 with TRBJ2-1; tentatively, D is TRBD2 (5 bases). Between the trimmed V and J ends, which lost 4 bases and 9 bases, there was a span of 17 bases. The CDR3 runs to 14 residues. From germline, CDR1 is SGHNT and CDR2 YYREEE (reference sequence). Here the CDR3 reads CASSDYRVGSEQFF. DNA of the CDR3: TGTGCCAGCAGCGACTACCGTGTTGGGAGTGAGCAGTTCTTC.

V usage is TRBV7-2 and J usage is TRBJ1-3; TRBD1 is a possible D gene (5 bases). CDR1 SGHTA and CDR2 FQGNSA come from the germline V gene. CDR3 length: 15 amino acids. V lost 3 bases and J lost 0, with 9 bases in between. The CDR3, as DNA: TGTGCCAGCAGCTTCCAGGGAAACTCTGGAAACACCATATATTTT. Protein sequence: CASSFQGNSGNTIYF.

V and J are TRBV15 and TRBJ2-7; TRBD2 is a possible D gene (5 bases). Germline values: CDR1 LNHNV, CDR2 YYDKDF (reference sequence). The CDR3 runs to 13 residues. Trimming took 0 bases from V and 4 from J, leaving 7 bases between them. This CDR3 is CATSRDLAYEQYF. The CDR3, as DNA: TGTGCCACCAGCAGAGATCTAGCTTACGAGCAGTACTTC.

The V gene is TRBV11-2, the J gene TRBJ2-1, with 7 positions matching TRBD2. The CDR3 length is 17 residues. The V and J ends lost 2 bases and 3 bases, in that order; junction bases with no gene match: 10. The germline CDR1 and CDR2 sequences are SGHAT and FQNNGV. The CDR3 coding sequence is TGTGCCAGCAGCTTATACAGTTCGCGGGGGTTCTACAATGAGCAGTTCTTC. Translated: CASSLYSSRGFYNEQFF.

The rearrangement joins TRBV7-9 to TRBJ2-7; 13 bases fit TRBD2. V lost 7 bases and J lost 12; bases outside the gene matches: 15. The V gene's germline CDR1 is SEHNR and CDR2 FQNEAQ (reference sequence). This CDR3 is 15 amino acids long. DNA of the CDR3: TGTGCCAGCACCGATGTCCGGACTAGCGGGAGTAGGGTGTACTTC. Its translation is CASTDVRTSGSRVYF.

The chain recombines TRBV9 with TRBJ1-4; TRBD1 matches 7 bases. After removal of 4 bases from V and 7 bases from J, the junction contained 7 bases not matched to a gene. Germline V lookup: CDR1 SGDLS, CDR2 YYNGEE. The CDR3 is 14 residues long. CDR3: CASSRTGTLEKLFF. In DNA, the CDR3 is TGTGCCAGCAGCCGGACAGGAACCCTTGAAAAACTGTTTTTT.